Shown below are 6 T cell receptor beta chains from a single sample sequenced in a study of blood T cells in healthy people across ages. A second PCR, run for roughly 7 to 12 cycles, used a sample-barcoded 5' primer plus a J-beta primer mix. From the 5' RACE reads, TCRdb called clonotypes with MiXCR, one entry per CDR3 protein. Of approximately 1.5 million distinct CDR3 sequences detected, around 40% appear once; the ten largest clones hold under 5%. The sequenced sample was blood. The receptor set was obtained from a young woman in good health.

The sample holds many counts of this clonotype. This chain links TRBV4-3 with TRBJ2-1, with D perhaps matching TRBD1 or TRBD2 (5 bases each). CDR1 is LGHNA, CDR2 YSLEER, per germline. The V and J ends lost 2 bases and 3 bases respectively, with 8 bases between them. The CDR3 runs 14 residues. CDR3 DNA sequence: TGCGCCAGCAGCCAACGGGGCGGCTACAATGAGCAGTTCTTC. Encoded protein: CASSQRGGYNEQFF.

This clonotype showed up many times. V usage is TRBV7-2 and J usage is TRBJ1-4, with no clear D. Trimming took off 2 bases at V and 0 bases at J, with 10 bases between the two ends. The germline gives CDR1 SGHTA, CDR2 FQGNSA. The CDR3 contains 16 residues. Here the CDR3 reads CASSLSSTATNEKLFF. The CDR3 region has the DNA TGTGCCAGCAGCTTAAGCTCGACTGCAACTAATGAAAAACTGTTTTTT.

V and J are TRBV20-1 and TRBJ2-4, with 8 nucleotides matching TRBD1. The germline V gene encodes CDR1 DFQATT and CDR2 SNEGSKA (reference sequence). Losses at the gene ends were 3 bases for V and 8 bases for J; bases not matched to a gene: 3. The CDR3 consists of 12 residues. The CDR3 region has the DNA TGCAGTGCTAGGAGCAGGGGGCACATTCAGTACTTC. Its protein product is CSARSRGHIQYF.

Turning to this clonotype: A much larger clone differs from this one at a single base, so this may be a read error. The chain joins TRBV4-3 to TRBJ1-4; D is undetermined. Trimming shortened V by 2 bases and J by 2 bases, and 9 bases separated the two germline ends. CDR3 length: 15 amino acids. Germline lookup yields CDR1 LGHNA and CDR2 YSLEER. The CDR3: CASSQRRGTNEKLFF. CDR3 nucleotide sequence: TGCGCCAGCAGCCAACGCCGAGGTACTAATGAAAAACTGTTTTTT.

The chain combines TRBV3-1 with TRBJ2-3, with D unclear. The germline V gene encodes CDR1 LGHDT and CDR2 YNNKEL (reference sequence). The CDR3 consists of 15 residues. Trimming took off 4 bases at V and 6 bases at J, with 17 bases between the two ends. CDR3 region: CASSLARDNSDTQYF. In DNA, the CDR3 is TGTGCCAGCAGCCTTGCGAGAGATAACTCGGATACGCAGTATTTT.

In this sample, this clonotype turned up a few times. The J gene is TRBJ1-5, the V gene TRBV20-1, with D unresolved. The CDR3 consists of 16 residues. Germline assignment: CDR1 DFQATT and CDR2 SNEGSKA (reference sequence). Trimming left V 1 base short and J 0 bases short, with 13 bases between. The CDR3 reads CSARALQIYSNQPQHF. In nucleotides, the CDR3 is TGCAGTGCTAGAGCTCTGCAGATTTATAGCAATCAGCCCCAGCATTTT.